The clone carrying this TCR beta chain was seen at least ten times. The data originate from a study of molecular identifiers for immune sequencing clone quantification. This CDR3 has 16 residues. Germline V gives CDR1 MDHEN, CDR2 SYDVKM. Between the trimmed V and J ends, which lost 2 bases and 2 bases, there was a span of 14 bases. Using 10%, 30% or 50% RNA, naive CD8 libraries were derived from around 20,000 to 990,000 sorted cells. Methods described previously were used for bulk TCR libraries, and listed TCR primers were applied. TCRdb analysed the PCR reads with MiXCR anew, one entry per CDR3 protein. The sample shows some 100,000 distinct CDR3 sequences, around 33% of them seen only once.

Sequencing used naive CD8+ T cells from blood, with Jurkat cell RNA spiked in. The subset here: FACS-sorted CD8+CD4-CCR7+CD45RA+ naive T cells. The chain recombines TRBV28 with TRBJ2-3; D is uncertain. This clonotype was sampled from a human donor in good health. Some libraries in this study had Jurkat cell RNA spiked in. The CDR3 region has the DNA TGTGCCAGCAGTTTAGAGGCCTTCGAAATCACAGATACGCAGTATTTT. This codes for CASSLEAFEITDTQYF. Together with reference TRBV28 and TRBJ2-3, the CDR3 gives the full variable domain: DVKVTQSSRYLVKRTGEKVFLECVQDMDHENMFWYRQDPGLGLRLIYFSYDVKMKEKGDIPEGYSVSREKKERFSLILESASTNQTSMYLCASSLEAFEITDTQYFGPGTRLTVL.